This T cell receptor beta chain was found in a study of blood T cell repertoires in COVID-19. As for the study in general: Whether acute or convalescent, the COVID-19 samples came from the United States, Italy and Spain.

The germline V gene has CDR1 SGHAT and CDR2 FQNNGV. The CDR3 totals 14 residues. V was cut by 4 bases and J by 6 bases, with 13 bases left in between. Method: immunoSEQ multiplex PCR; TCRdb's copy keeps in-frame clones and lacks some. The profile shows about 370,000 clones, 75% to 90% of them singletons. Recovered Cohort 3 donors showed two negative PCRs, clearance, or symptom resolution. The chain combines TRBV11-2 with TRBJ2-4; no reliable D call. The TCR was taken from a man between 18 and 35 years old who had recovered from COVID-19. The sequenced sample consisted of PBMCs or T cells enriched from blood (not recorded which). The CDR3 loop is CASSSMSGINIQYF. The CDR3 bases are TGTGCCAGCAGCTCGATGTCGGGTATAAACATTCAGTACTTC.